A single sample gave rise to the 30 T cell receptor beta chains below, sequenced in a study of blood T cell repertoires in COVID-19. Profiling relied on immunoSEQ multiplex PCR, and the TCRdb table lists in-frame clones only, not all of them. This repertoire shows approximately 250,000 clones, about 89% found once; its top ten account for over 4%. Material for sequencing was PBMCs or T cells enriched from blood (not recorded which). The source of these receptors is a woman in her 30s who had recovered from COVID-19.

The J gene is TRBJ1-3, the V gene TRBV3-1 (or the pseudogene TRBV3-2); the D is unclear. V was pared by 4 bases and J by 0 bases, with 7 bases between. The CDR3 runs 14 residues. Per the germline V gene, CDR1 is LGHDT and CDR2 is YNNKEL (reference sequence). The CDR3: CASSPGLSGNTIYF. Here the CDR3 DNA reads TGTGCCAGCAGCCCCGGACTCTCTGGAAACACCATATATTTT.

The V and J genes are TRBV20-1 and TRBJ2-1; 8 positions match TRBD2. The germline gives CDR1 DFQATT, CDR2 SNEGSKA (reference sequence). With 3 bases clipped from V and 0 bases from J, the junction kept 7 bases outside the gene matches. This CDR3 region has 16 residues. This chain's CDR3 is CSASMASGFSYNEQFF. CDR3 DNA: TGCAGTGCTAGTATGGCTAGCGGGTTCTCCTACAATGAGCAGTTCTTC.

The chain couples TRBV28 to TRBJ2-3; 11 bases are shared with TRBD2. Losses at the gene ends were 6 bases for V and 4 bases for J; bases not matched to a gene: 15. CDR3 length equals 18 residues. Germline V gene lookup returns CDR1 MDHEN and CDR2 SYDVKM. The CDR3 loop is CASRYTSGSRGMSDTQYF. The CDR3 nucleotides read TGTGCCAGCAGGTATACTAGCGGGAGCCGAGGGATGTCAGATACGCAGTATTTT.

The chain combines TRBV4-1 with TRBJ1-1; D is undetermined. The CDR3 covers 15 residues. V dropped 5 bases and J dropped 2 bases, with 15 bases sitting between them. Germline lookup yields CDR1 MGHRA and CDR2 YSYEKL. CDR3 nucleotides: TGCGCCAGCAGCTTCAACGAGAGGGCTAACACTGAAGCTTTCTTT. Translating it yields CASSFNERANTEAFF.

V and J are TRBV9 and TRBJ1-2; a possible D gene is TRBD1 (5 bases). Per germline, CDR1 SGDLS and CDR2 YYNGEE. The CDR3 sequence is 14 residues long. Trimming took 0 bases from V and 5 from J, leaving 11 bases between them. The CDR3 reads CASSVGREGYGYTF. The CDR3 DNA reads TGTGCCAGCAGCGTAGGCAGGGAGGGGTATGGCTACACCTTC.

The chain is built from TRBV5-4 and TRBJ1-4; 7 nucleotides line up with TRBD1. The CDR3 contains 16 residues. V dropped 4 bases and J dropped 6; count of bases not matched to a gene: 12. In germline, CDR1 is SGHNT, CDR2 YYREEE (reference sequence). The CDR3 DNA follows: TGTGCCAGCAGCGTCCAGCCGGGAGGGGGCGATGAAAAACTGTTTTTT. It codes for CASSVQPGGGDEKLFF.

This rearrangement joins TRBV28 to TRBJ1-1; D is unclear. CDR3 length: 15 amino acids. In germline, CDR1 is MDHEN, CDR2 SYDVKM. The V and J ends lost 3 bases and 7 bases respectively, with 18 bases between them. CDR3 nucleotide sequence: TGTGCCAGCAGTTTTCTCCCCGGCGGTGAGGTTGAAGCTTTCTTT. Residues: CASSFLPGGEVEAFF.

This clone was picked up a small number of times. The rearrangement uses TRBV3-1 (or the pseudogene TRBV3-2) and TRBJ2-7; D call uncertain. Germline loops: CDR1 LGHDT, CDR2 YNNKEL (reference sequence). V lost 5 bases to trimming and J lost 1 base, with 9 bases between them. This CDR3 is built from 13 residues. The CDR3 DNA reads as TGTGCCAGCAGCGAGAGATTTTCCTACGAGCAGTACTTC. It encodes CASSERFSYEQYF.

The sample holds one count of this clone. The V call is TRBV11-3, the J call TRBJ2-5; TRBD1 is a possible D gene (5 bases). CDR1 is SGHNT, CDR2 YENEEA, per germline. Trimming shortened V by 3 bases and J by 2 bases, and 7 bases separated the two germline ends. This CDR3 comprises 13 residues. CDR3: CASSLGPQETQYF. CDR3 in DNA: TGTGCCAGCAGCTTGGGGCCTCAAGAGACCCAGTACTTC.

This chain connects TRBV19 to TRBJ2-6; 8 nucleotides match TRBD1. CDR1 and CDR2 from the germline V gene are LNHDA and SQIVND (reference sequence). The V and J ends lost 7 bases and 0 bases, in that order; junction bases with no gene match: 11. This CDR3 contains 18 residues. CDR3 amino acids: CASMTGTGLISGANVLTF. The CDR3 DNA sequence: TGTGCCAGTATGACCGGGACAGGACTGATCTCTGGGGCCAACGTCCTGACTTTC.

This chain uses TRBV4-1 with TRBJ1-2; 7 nucleotides line up with TRBD1. The CDR3 contains 15 residues. The J segment lost 2 bases and the V segment lost 0 bases, leaving 3 bases of the junction unmatched. The germline CDR1 and CDR2 sequences are MGHRA and YSYEKL. The CDR3 sequence is CASSQDEGANYGYTF. The DNA for the CDR3 is TGCGCCAGCAGCCAAGACGAGGGGGCGAACTATGGCTACACCTTC.

The rearrangement links TRBV27 to TRBJ2-7, with D possibly TRBD2 on 7 matching bases. Trimming pared 0 bases from V and 1 base from J, leaving 13 bases between. The CDR3 runs to 16 residues. The germline V gene encodes CDR1 MNHEY and CDR2 SMNVEV (reference sequence). DNA of the CDR3: TGTGCCAGCAGTTTATCTAGGGGGGGGATATCCTACGAGCAGTACTTC. It codes for CASSLSRGGISYEQYF.

The chain combines TRBV4-3 with TRBJ2-1, with 10 nucleotides matching TRBD2. The V segment lost 1 base and the J segment 4 bases; nucleotides outside the gene matches: 4. The germline V gene has CDR1 LGHNA and CDR2 YSLEER. The CDR3 sequence is 16 residues long. The CDR3 DNA follows: TGCGCCAGCAGCCAAGGTCGGACTAGCGGTTACAATGAGCAGTTCTTC. It translates to CASSQGRTSGYNEQFF.

This clone occurred once. J is TRBJ2-1 and V is TRBV9, with D possibly being TRBD2 (6 bases). Deletions cut 0 bases from V and 8 bases from J, with 12 bases between. The CDR3 sequence is 14 residues long. Germline CDR1 is SGDLS and CDR2 is YYNGEE. CDR3 region: CASSVDAASDEQFF. The CDR3 DNA is TGTGCCAGCAGCGTAGATGCTGCTAGCGATGAGCAGTTCTTC.

V is TRBV19 and J is TRBJ2-2; 11 bases are a match to TRBD2. The ends lost 7 bases at V and 7 bases at J; junction bases unmatched: 14. Germline V gives CDR1 LNHDA, CDR2 SQIVND (reference sequence). The CDR3 runs 17 residues. The CDR3 bases are TGTGCCAGTACTGGTAGCGGGAGGGCCGGCTTGGGCGGGGAGCTGTTTTTT. It encodes CASTGSGRAGLGGELFF.

This clone was seen just once. The chain couples TRBV6-5 to TRBJ1-5, with D perhaps TRBD1 (6 bases). This CDR3 is 13 amino acids long. The germline V gene has CDR1 MNHEY and CDR2 SVGAGI. The V gene lost 7 bases and the J gene lost 2 bases, with 9 bases spanning the gap. The CDR3 DNA follows: TGTGCCAGCATAGGGGGAGGCAATCAGCCCCAGCATTTT. Translated, it gives CASIGGGNQPQHF.

The chain has TRBV6-5 and TRBJ1-4; 10 bases agree with TRBD1. Per the germline V gene, CDR1 is MNHEY and CDR2 is SVGAGI. The CDR3 length is 14 residues. The trim removed 6 bases at V and 11 bases at J, leaving 9 bases unmatched. This chain's CDR3 is CASSLDRGQFKLFF. The CDR3 DNA is TGTGCCAGCAGCCTCGACAGGGGGCAATTCAAACTGTTTTTT.

The CDR3 DNA sequence: TGTGCCATCAGTGATGGACAGCGTAATGAAAAACTGTTTTTT. It specifies CAISDGQRNEKLFF. The chain couples TRBV10-3 to TRBJ1-4, with D maybe TRBD1 (6 bases). Trimming took off 3 bases at V and 4 bases at J, with 9 bases between the two ends. The V gene's germline CDR1 is ENHRY and CDR2 SYGVKD. CDR3 length equals 14 residues.

There are a few counts of this clone. The gene calls are TRBV28 and TRBJ2-1, with TRBD2 identical over 14 bases. CDR3 length: 15 residues. Germline V gene lookup returns CDR1 MDHEN and CDR2 SYDVKM. J was trimmed by 7 bases and V by 4 bases; bases with no gene match: 3. The chain's CDR3 is CASSSRLAGGNEQFF. CDR3 nucleotides: TGTGCCAGCAGTTCCCGACTAGCGGGAGGGAATGAGCAGTTCTTC.

This sequence joins TRBV5-1 and TRBJ2-1; 8 positions match TRBD2. Germline V gene sequence: CDR1 SGHRS, CDR2 YFSETQ. Germline trimming cut 0 bases from V and 3 bases from J; bases unmatched to any gene: 5. CDR3 size: 16 residues. The DNA of the CDR3 is TGCGCCAGCAGCTTGGGTCCGCGGGAGGACTACAATGAGCAGTTCTTC. This gives the protein CASSLGPREDYNEQFF.

The table lists this clone with a count of one. The chain joins TRBV11-2 to TRBJ2-7; 12 nucleotides align to TRBD2. After removal of 4 bases from V and 2 bases from J, the junction contained 3 bases not matched to a gene. The length of the CDR3 is 15 residues. The germline V gene has CDR1 SGHAT and CDR2 FQNNGV. DNA of the CDR3: TGTGCCAGCAGCTCGCTAGCGGGAGGGCCCTACGAGCAGTACTTC. As protein: CASSSLAGGPYEQYF.

The rearrangement uses TRBV7-9 and TRBJ2-2, with 14 bases lining up with TRBD2. CDR1 SEHNR and CDR2 FQNEAQ come from the germline V gene (reference sequence). The CDR3 loop spans 18 amino acids. The V and J ends lost 0 bases and 7 bases, in that order; junction bases with no gene match: 7. The CDR3 loop is CASSLARLAGGAGGELFF. Written as DNA, the CDR3 is TGTGCCAGCAGCTTAGCGCGACTAGCGGGAGGGGCCGGCGGGGAGCTGTTTTTT. The full variable domain, completed using reference TRBV7-9 and TRBJ2-2, is DTGVSQNPRHKITKRGQNVTFRCDPISEHNRLYWYRQTLGQGPEFLTYFQNEAQLEKSRLLSDRFSAERPKGSFSTLEIQRTEQGDSAMYLCASSLARLAGGAGGELFFGEGSRLTVL.

This clone is a singleton in its sample. In DNA, the CDR3 is TGTGCCAGCAGCCGACAGGGGAGAGAGGAGTGGCCCCAGCATTTT. Its translation is CASSRQGREEWPQHF. This chain uses TRBV7-8 with TRBJ1-5; TRBD1 aligns across 8 bases. The CDR3 extends over 15 amino acids. Germline V gives CDR1 SGHVS, CDR2 FQNEAQ. V shed 5 bases and J 9 bases; nucleotides not matched to a gene: 12.

This clone was counted only a few times. The chain employs TRBV5-6 and TRBJ1-5, with 7 bases aligning to TRBD1. The CDR3 has 17 amino acids. The J segment lost 2 bases and the V segment lost 4 bases, leaving 12 bases of the junction unmatched. Germline V gene sequence: CDR1 SGHDT, CDR2 YYEEEE. CDR3 DNA sequence: TGTGCCAGCAGCCCGCACCCTGGACAGGCGGGCAATCAGCCCCAGCATTTT. This translates into CASSPHPGQAGNQPQHF.

This clone was recorded once. This rearrangement joins TRBV27 to TRBJ2-7, with 9 bases fitting TRBD1. J gave up 3 bases and V 2 bases, and 5 bases lay outside the gene matches. The germline V gene encodes CDR1 MNHEY and CDR2 SMNVEV (reference sequence). The CDR3 is 15 residues long. The DNA for the CDR3 is TGTGCCAGCAGTTTAACCGGGACAGGGCACTACGAGCAGTACTTC. The encoded protein is CASSLTGTGHYEQYF.

The chain has TRBV6-5 and TRBJ2-7; the D gene is possibly TRBD2 (6 bases). Germline V CDR1 and CDR2: MNHEY, SVGAGI. This CDR3 has 13 residues. The V and J ends lost 0 bases and 6 bases respectively, with 9 bases between them. The CDR3 nucleotides are TGTGCCAGCAGTTACTCGGGACTGGGCGAGCAGTACTTC. Amino acids: CASSYSGLGEQYF.

This chain links TRBV7-9 with TRBJ2-1; 10 nucleotides match TRBD1. The CDR3 covers 17 residues. Germline V CDR1 and CDR2: SEHNR, FQNEAQ (reference sequence). Trimming at V came to 5 bases and at J to 5 bases, leaving 12 bases not matched to a gene. The CDR3 region is CASSRGVGDRGNNEQFF. The DNA of the CDR3 is TGTGCCAGCAGCCGAGGGGTCGGGGACAGGGGCAACAATGAGCAGTTCTTC. The full variable domain, its missing parts supplied by reference TRBV7-9 and TRBJ2-1, is DTGVSQNPRHKITKRGQNVTFRCDPISEHNRLYWYRQTLGQGPEFLTYFQNEAQLEKSRLLSDRFSAERPKGSFSTLEIQRTEQGDSAMYLCASSRGVGDRGNNEQFFGPGTRLTVL.

The chain recombines TRBV4-1 with TRBJ1-1; D is undetermined. Germline lookup yields CDR1 MGHRA and CDR2 YSYEKL. With 0 bases removed from V and 6 bases from J, the gap between germline ends came to 5 bases. This CDR3 is built from 12 residues. The CDR3, as DNA: TGCGCCAGCAGCCAAGACCGCGCTGAAGCTTTCTTT. This sequence encodes CASSQDRAEAFF.

The chain links TRBV7-2 to TRBJ1-5, with D possibly being TRBD1 (6 bases). The V end lost 5 bases, the J end lost 7 bases, and 21 bases lay between the germline ends. CDR1 is SGHTA, CDR2 FQGNSA, per germline. The CDR3 is made up of 16 amino acids. The chain's CDR3 is CASSQQGGAGEQPQHF. The CDR3 DNA sequence: TGTGCCAGCAGCCAGCAGGGTGGGGCAGGGGAGCAGCCCCAGCATTTT.

The V gene is TRBV28, the J gene TRBJ2-5; weak D call: TRBD1 (5 bases). The CDR3 is made up of 13 amino acids. V was cut by 3 bases and J by 5 bases, with 10 bases left in between. Per germline, CDR1 MDHEN and CDR2 SYDVKM. Here the CDR3 reads CASSFRVRETQYF. The CDR3 nucleotides read TGTGCCAGCAGTTTCAGGGTCAGGGAGACCCAGTACTTC.